Listed below are T cell receptor beta chains from one sample, sequenced in a study of T cells after yellow fever vaccination. MiXCR, applied by TCRdb to the 5' RACE reads, yields one record per CDR3 protein. The sample consists of 200,000 to 300,000 distinct CDR3 sequences, about 3.7% of them appearing once. The source material was PBMCs, sampled 15 days after the yellow fever booster vaccination. Every receptor here comes from a man aged 18 to 30 who received the YFV17D yellow fever vaccine. Both conserved end residues are part of each CDR3. The D gene is left open where the match is weak. Some rows mark clone size as missing; the rest say once, few, many or name a class of expanded clone.

V gene: TRBV5-1; J gene: TRBJ1-1; D gene: -; clone size: many; CDR3 protein: CASSLDVKNTEAFF; CDR3 DNA: TGCGCCAGCAGCTTGGATGTGAAGAACACTGAAGCTTTCTTT
V gene: TRBV5-1; J gene: TRBJ1-5; D gene: TRBD1; clone size: many; CDR3 protein: CASSPGDRPMPQHF; CDR3 DNA: TGCGCCAGCAGCCCCGGGGACAGGCCAATGCCCCAGCATTTT
V gene: TRBV4-3; J gene: TRBJ2-1; D gene: TRBD2; clone size: many; CDR3 protein: CASSHQRASGGLYNEQFF; CDR3 DNA: TGCGCCAGCAGCCACCAGAGGGCAAGCGGGGGGCTATACAATGAGCAGTTCTTC
V gene: TRBV27; J gene: TRBJ2-5; D gene: TRBD1; clone size: many; CDR3 protein: CASSLPQDREETQYF; CDR3 DNA: TGTGCCAGCAGTTTACCCCAGGACAGGGAAGAGACCCAGTACTTC
V gene: TRBV15; J gene: TRBJ2-6; D gene: -; clone size: many; CDR3 protein: CATSRPPGGPSGANVLTF; CDR3 DNA: TGTGCCACCAGCAGACCTCCAGGCGGACCCTCTGGGGCCAACGTCCTGACTTTC
V gene: TRBV7-2; J gene: TRBJ1-5; D gene: -; clone size: many; CDR3 protein: CASSFGSRGNQPQHF; CDR3 DNA: TGTGCCAGCAGCTTTGGTAGTCGGGGCAATCAGCCCCAGCATTTT
V gene: TRBV19; J gene: TRBJ1-2; D gene: -; clone size: -; CDR3 protein: CASIKGDYGYTF; CDR3 DNA: TGTGCCAGTATAAAGGGGGACTATGGCTACACCTTC
V gene: TRBV15; J gene: TRBJ1-4; D gene: TRBD1; clone size: many; CDR3 protein: CATSRDLGQGFDEKLFF; CDR3 DNA: TGTGCCACCAGCAGAGATTTGGGACAGGGGTTCGATGAAAAACTGTTTTTT
V gene: TRBV15; J gene: TRBJ1-4; D gene: -; clone size: many; CDR3 protein: CATSVQSGNEKLFF; CDR3 DNA: TGTGCCACCAGCGTCCAGTCAGGGAATGAAAAACTGTTTTTT
V gene: TRBV29-1; J gene: TRBJ2-2; D gene: -; clone size: many; CDR3 protein: CSVWGLHTGELFF; CDR3 DNA: TGCAGCGTTTGGGGACTCCACACCGGGGAGCTGTTTTTT
V gene: TRBV9; J gene: TRBJ1-3; D gene: -; clone size: many; CDR3 protein: CASSEPFPGNTIYF; CDR3 DNA: TGTGCCAGCAGCGAGCCCTTTCCGGGAAACACCATATATTTT
V gene: TRBV7-2; J gene: TRBJ2-5; D gene: TRBD2; clone size: many; CDR3 protein: CASSPAGGRETQYF; CDR3 DNA: TGTGCCAGCAGCCCGGCGGGGGGGCGAGAGACCCAGTACTTC
V gene: TRBV10-3; J gene: TRBJ2-3; D gene: -; clone size: many; CDR3 protein: CAIGGDPDTQYF; CDR3 DNA: TGTGCCATCGGAGGGGACCCAGATACGCAGTATTTT
V gene: TRBV7-2; J gene: TRBJ1-3; D gene: TRBD1; clone size: many; CDR3 protein: CASSLGTGVNTIYF; CDR3 DNA: TGTGCCAGCAGCTTAGGGACAGGGGTAAACACCATATATTTT
V gene: TRBV29-1; J gene: TRBJ2-7; D gene: TRBD1; clone size: many; CDR3 protein: CSFWTGGEQYF; CDR3 DNA: TGCAGCTTTTGGACAGGCGGCGAGCAGTACTTC
V gene: TRBV4-2; J gene: TRBJ2-5; D gene: -; clone size: -; CDR3 protein: CASSQDRYSETQYF; CDR3 DNA: TGTGCCAGCAGCCAAGATCGGTATAGCGAGACCCAGTACTTC
V gene: TRBV7-2; J gene: TRBJ2-3; D gene: -; clone size: many; CDR3 protein: CASTLGGGAPSTDTQYF; CDR3 DNA: TGTGCCAGCACTTTAGGAGGGGGCGCTCCTTCCACAGATACGCAGTATTTT
V gene: TRBV7-2; J gene: TRBJ2-1; D gene: -; clone size: many; CDR3 protein: CASSFGARYTEQFF; CDR3 DNA: TGTGCCAGCAGCTTTGGGGCTCGGTATACTGAGCAGTTCTTC
V gene: TRBV18; J gene: TRBJ1-2; D gene: -; clone size: many; CDR3 protein: CASSPPGSDGYTF; CDR3 DNA: TGTGCCAGCTCACCTCCAGGATCGGATGGCTACACCTTC
V gene: TRBV5-1; J gene: TRBJ2-3; D gene: -; clone size: many; CDR3 protein: CASSLEWGPDSTDTQYF; CDR3 DNA: TGCGCCAGCAGCCTGGAATGGGGGCCCGACTCCACAGATACGCAGTATTTT
V gene: TRBV20-1; J gene: TRBJ2-5; D gene: -; clone size: many; CDR3 protein: CSAIVDQETQYF; CDR3 DNA: TGCAGTGCTATAGTGGACCAAGAGACCCAGTACTTC
V gene: TRBV10-3; J gene: TRBJ2-7; D gene: TRBD1; clone size: many; CDR3 protein: CAISDPPGQGYEQYF; CDR3 DNA: TGTGCCATCAGTGACCCCCCGGGACAGGGCTACGAGCAGTACTTC
V gene: TRBV7-2; J gene: TRBJ1-1; D gene: -; clone size: many; CDR3 protein: CASRQDRSTEAFF; CDR3 DNA: TGTGCCAGCAGACAGGATAGGAGTACTGAAGCTTTCTTT
V gene: TRBV13; J gene: TRBJ2-1; D gene: TRBD1; clone size: -; CDR3 protein: CASSFTGGAYNELFF; CDR3 DNA: TGTGCCAGCAGCTTCACAGGGGGCGCTTACAATGAGCTGTTCTTC
V gene: TRBV5-1; J gene: TRBJ2-1; D gene: -; clone size: many; CDR3 protein: CASSLLRGYNEQFF; CDR3 DNA: TGCGCCAGCAGCTTGCTCAGGGGATACAATGAGCAGTTCTTC
V gene: TRBV7-6; J gene: TRBJ2-7; D gene: TRBD1; clone size: many; CDR3 protein: CASSPGTGGVSAYEQYF; CDR3 DNA: TGTGCCAGCAGCCCCGGGACAGGGGGCGTTTCGGCCTACGAGCAGTACTTC
V gene: TRBV6-1; J gene: TRBJ2-1; D gene: TRBD2; clone size: many; CDR3 protein: CASRGLAGYSYNEQFF; CDR3 DNA: TGTGCCAGCAGGGGACTAGCGGGGTACTCCTACAATGAGCAGTTCTTC
V gene: TRBV20-1; J gene: TRBJ1-5; D gene: -; clone size: many; CDR3 protein: CSARKDSDQPQHF; CDR3 DNA: TGCAGTGCTAGAAAGGACAGTGATCAGCCCCAGCATTTT
V gene: TRBV11-1; J gene: TRBJ2-1; D gene: TRBD2; clone size: many; CDR3 protein: CASSPRTRNNEQFF; CDR3 DNA: TGTGCCAGCAGCCCCCGGACTAGAAACAATGAGCAGTTCTTC
V gene: TRBV4-1; J gene: TRBJ2-3; D gene: -; clone size: many; CDR3 protein: CASSQDPGDYTQYF; CDR3 DNA: TGCGCCAGCAGCCAAGATCCGGGGGACTATACGCAGTATTTT
V gene: TRBV7-2; J gene: TRBJ2-3; D gene: TRBD1; clone size: many; CDR3 protein: CASSYLGTGSADTQYF; CDR3 DNA: TGTGCCAGCAGCTACCTAGGGACAGGGTCTGCAGATACGCAGTATTTT
V gene: TRBV7-2; J gene: TRBJ2-2; D gene: -; clone size: many; CDR3 protein: CASSLGRLNTGELFF; CDR3 DNA: TGTGCCAGCAGCTTAGGCCGGTTGAACACCGGGGAGCTGTTTTTT
V gene: TRBV7-2; J gene: TRBJ1-5; D gene: -; clone size: many; CDR3 protein: CASSLAPGGNQPQHF; CDR3 DNA: TGTGCCAGCAGCTTAGCGCCAGGGGGCAATCAGCCCCAGCATTTT
V gene: TRBV12-3/TRBV12-4; J gene: TRBJ1-5; D gene: TRBD1; clone size: many; CDR3 protein: CASSPPHRGGRSNQPQHF; CDR3 DNA: TGTGCCAGCAGCCCCCCCCACAGGGGGGGCCGGAGCAATCAGCCCCAGCATTTT
V gene: TRBV7-9; J gene: TRBJ2-1; D gene: TRBD2; clone size: many; CDR3 protein: CASSSGGSGSSYNEQFF; CDR3 DNA: TGTGCCAGCAGCTCGGGCGGGAGCGGCAGCTCCTACAATGAGCAGTTCTTC
V gene: TRBV20-1; J gene: TRBJ1-5; D gene: -; clone size: many; CDR3 protein: CSARNRTSSLFQPQHF; CDR3 DNA: TGCAGTGCTAGAAATCGGACATCGTCATTATTTCAGCCCCAGCATTTT
V gene: TRBV19; J gene: TRBJ1-1; D gene: -; clone size: -; CDR3 protein: CASSILSGAPTEAFF; CDR3 DNA: TGTGCCAGTAGTATCTTGTCCGGGGCCCCAACTGAAGCTTTCTTT
V gene: TRBV7-2; J gene: TRBJ2-7; D gene: TRBD2; clone size: many; CDR3 protein: CASSLDAGGYEQYF; CDR3 DNA: TGTGCCAGCAGCTTAGACGCGGGGGGGTACGAGCAGTACTTC
V gene: TRBV2; J gene: TRBJ1-1; D gene: -; clone size: many; CDR3 protein: CASSEVGSNTEAFF; CDR3 DNA: TGTGCCAGCAGTGAAGTGGGAAGCAACACTGAAGCTTTCTTT